This TCR beta chain is from a study of blood T cell repertoires in COVID-19. TCRdb's copy holds only in-frame clones and misses some; the assay was immunoSEQ multiplex PCR. The data contain around 100,000 clones, 70% to 80% of them seen just once; the ten biggest clones take up approximately 22%. The germline gives CDR1 KGHDR, CDR2 SFDVKD. The CDR3 has 14 residues. The V and J ends lost 3 bases and 5 bases respectively, with 12 bases between them. This receptor was taken from a man between 65 and 85 years old with active or convalescent COVID-19. The sample consisted of peripheral blood. The rearrangement links TRBV24-1 to TRBJ2-5, with D maybe TRBD2 (6 bases). The CDR3 coding sequence is TGTGCCACCAGTGATAGGAGGGGCTTTGAGACCCAGTACTTC. Amino acids: CATSDRRGFETQYF.